These 8 T cell receptor beta chains were sequenced from one sample in a study of blood T cell repertoires in COVID-19. Sequenced by immunoSEQ multiplex PCR; TCRdb stores in-frame clones only, minus some. The sample contains approximately 350,000 clones, around four fifths of which appear only once. Input material: peripheral blood. Receptors were obtained from a man aged 25-45 years with active or convalescent COVID-19.

The rearrangement links TRBV4-3 to TRBJ2-2; 10 positions match TRBD2. V gave up 1 base and J gave up 5 bases; unmatched junction bases: 7. The CDR3 contains 17 residues. Germline V CDR1 and CDR2: LGHNA, YSLEER. In nucleotides, the CDR3 is TGCGCCAGCAGCCAAGGCCCTAGCGGGAGAATTACCGGGGAGCTGTTTTTT. Translating it yields CASSQGPSGRITGELFF.

The chain links TRBV7-9 to TRBJ2-3; maybe TRBD2 (5 bases). The V and J ends lost 5 bases and 9 bases respectively, with 12 bases between them. This CDR3 is 12 amino acids long. The germline V gene encodes CDR1 SEHNR and CDR2 FQNEAQ (reference sequence). The CDR3 reads CASSIGISTQYF. CDR3 bases: TGTGCCAGCAGCATCGGGATCTCCACGCAGTATTTT.

This rearrangement joins TRBV14 to TRBJ1-4; D gene uncertain. CDR1 is SGHDN, CDR2 FVKESK, per germline. The CDR3 totals 13 residues. The ends were cut back, 10 bases at V and 5 bases at J, with 14 bases in the middle. As DNA, the CDR3 is TGTGCCACCTGGACTTCATTAAATGAAAAACTGTTTTTT. Translating it yields CATWTSLNEKLFF.

The chain employs TRBV7-2 and TRBJ1-4, with 7 bases that match TRBD1. This CDR3 spans 14 amino acids. CDR1 is SGHTA and CDR2 is FQGNSA in the germline V gene. J lost 11 bases, V lost 5 bases, and 11 bases had no gene match. The DNA of the CDR3 is TGTGCCAGCAGCCTAGTCAGGGGGGCCGAGAAACTGTTTTTT. It translates to CASSLVRGAEKLFF.

This rearrangement joins TRBV7-3 to TRBJ2-7, with 7 bases aligning to TRBD1. Germline CDR1 reads SGHTA; CDR2 reads FQGTGA. With V trimmed by 4 bases and J by 3 bases, 3 bases remained unmatched. The CDR3 runs 13 residues. CDR3 loop: CASSWNRGYEQYF. CDR3 DNA: TGTGCCAGCAGCTGGAACAGGGGCTACGAGCAGTACTTC. Drawing the rest from reference TRBV7-3 and TRBJ2-7, the complete variable domain is GAGVSQTPSNKVTEKGKYVELRCDPISGHTALYWYRQSLGQGPEFLIYFQGTGAADDSGLPNDRFFAVRPEGSVSTLKIQRTERGDSAVYLCASSWNRGYEQYFGPGTRLTVT.

The CDR3 loop is CASSIVVRIEKLFF. The CDR3 nucleotides read TGTGCCAGTAGTATCGTCGTCAGGATAGAAAAACTGTTTTTT. This chain connects TRBV19 to TRBJ1-4; D unclear. This CDR3 is built from 14 residues. V lost 3 bases, J lost 8 bases, and 13 bases lay in between. In germline, CDR1 is LNHDA, CDR2 SQIVND (reference sequence).

The gene calls are TRBV4-2 and TRBJ1-4, with D maybe TRBD1 (5 bases). CDR1 and CDR2 (germline): LGHNA, YNFKEQ. Trimming removed 3 bases at V and 5 bases at J, with 19 bases between. The CDR3 totals 17 residues. The CDR3 DNA is TGTGCCAGCAGCCAGACCACCAGGAGGGGAACCAATGAAAAACTGTTTTTT. Amino acid sequence: CASSQTTRRGTNEKLFF.

The chain has TRBV7-3 and TRBJ2-1, with 10 bases identical to TRBD2. The CDR3 consists of 14 residues. V lost 5 bases and J lost 6; bases outside the gene matches: 4. The germline V gene encodes CDR1 SGHTA and CDR2 FQGTGA. The CDR3 spells CASSPSGGINEQFF. CDR3 DNA: TGTGCCAGCAGCCCTAGCGGGGGCATCAATGAGCAGTTCTTC.